The 32 T cell receptor beta chains below come from one sample, sequenced in a study of cytomegalovirus exposure and HLA in healthy donors. It was with 60 Vbeta and 13 Jbeta primers that the PCR ran. Clones were read by immunoSEQ multiplex PCR, and TCRdb kept only the in-frame ones, dropping some. The sample lists 78,000 or so clones, approximately 60% occurring once. Sequencing used PBMCs. The receptors derive from a male donor in good health and CMV-seropositive.

The chain combines TRBV4-3 with TRBJ1-3, with D unresolved. This CDR3 region has 14 residues. Deletions cut 2 bases from V and 0 bases from J, with 5 bases between. Germline assignment: CDR1 LGHNA and CDR2 YSLEER. Here the CDR3 DNA reads TGCGCCAGCAGCCAAACAAGCTCTGGAAACACCATATATTTT. It encodes CASSQTSSGNTIYF.

The chain recombines TRBV27 with TRBJ1-2, with TRBD1 matching 9 bases. Germline CDR1 is MNHEY and CDR2 is SMNVEV (reference sequence). The V segment lost 6 bases and the J segment 7 bases; nucleotides outside the gene matches: 3. The CDR3 covers 12 residues. The CDR3 protein is CASSPDRGGYTF. CDR3 DNA: TGTGCCAGCAGCCCGGACAGGGGTGGCTACACCTTC.

V and J are TRBV6-5 and TRBJ2-7; possible D gene TRBD2, 5 bases. The CDR3 runs 14 residues. Germline values: CDR1 MNHEY, CDR2 SVGAGI. The V end lost 5 bases, the J end lost 1 base, and 12 bases lay between the germline ends. CDR3 region: CASSTPRGSYEQYF. CDR3 DNA: TGTGCCAGCAGTACACCCCGGGGTTCCTACGAGCAGTACTTC.

This chain joins TRBV11-2 and TRBJ2-3; the D is unclear. CDR1 SGHAT and CDR2 FQNNGV come from the germline V gene. The ends were cut back, 4 bases at V and 0 bases at J, with 2 bases in the middle. The CDR3 runs 12 residues. The CDR3 loop reads CASSSSTDTQYF. The CDR3 coding sequence is TGTGCCAGCAGCTCTAGCACAGATACGCAGTATTTT.

The gene calls are TRBV27 and TRBJ2-3; 7 nucleotides match TRBD1. Trimming cost V 6 bases and J 3 bases; bases outside gene matches: 9. The CDR3 is 15 amino acids. Germline assignment: CDR1 MNHEY and CDR2 SMNVEV (reference sequence). The CDR3 spells CASSPGTAGTDTQYF. CDR3 sequence (DNA): TGTGCCAGCAGCCCTGGGACAGCTGGAACAGATACGCAGTATTTT.

This clone was found a few times. The V gene is TRBV13, the J gene TRBJ2-1; weak D call: TRBD2 (5 bases). V lost 0 bases to trimming and J lost 5 bases, with 17 bases between them. Looked up from germline, CDR1 is PRHDT and CDR2 is FYEKMQ (reference sequence). CDR3 length equals 17 residues. As DNA, the CDR3 is TGTGCCAGCAGCTTAGGTTCGAGGGAGCGGTCAAACAATGAGCAGTTCTTC. It yields the protein CASSLGSRERSNNEQFF.

This chain uses TRBV5-1 with TRBJ1-1; possible D gene TRBD1, 5 bases. The germline V and J ends were trimmed by 6 bases and 6 bases, with 15 bases remaining between them. This CDR3 has 13 residues. CDR1 is SGHRS and CDR2 is YFSETQ in the germline V gene. CDR3 sequence (DNA): TGCGCCAGCAAGGAGGGGAAGAGCTCTGAAGCTTTCTTT. This sequence encodes CASKEGKSSEAFF.

This clone was seen only a few times. The junction shows a germline mismatch at one end, possibly a read error. The chain couples TRBV15 to TRBJ2-7, with 8 positions matching TRBD1. Germline assignment: CDR1 LNHNV and CDR2 YYDKDF (reference sequence). There are 15 residues in the CDR3. CDR3 in DNA: TGTGCCACGAGCAAGGTCGGAGGACAGGGCCCCGAGCAGTACTTC. Residues: CATSKVGGQGPEQYF.

The sample holds a few counts of this clone. The chain links TRBV18 to TRBJ2-7; 11 bases agree with TRBD1. Germline CDR1 KGHSH, CDR2 LQKENI. The ends lost 3 bases at V and 1 base at J; junction bases unmatched: 14. The CDR3 totals 19 residues. In DNA form, the CDR3 reads TGTGCCAGCTCACCGGGAGGGACAGGGGGTCACCTACTTTCCTACGAGCAGTACTTC. Translating gives CASSPGGTGGHLLSYEQYF.

V and J are TRBV29-1 and TRBJ2-7, with D possibly TRBD2 on 6 matching bases. The V end lost 5 bases, the J end lost 5 bases, and 22 bases lay between the germline ends. CDR1 is SQVTM and CDR2 is ANQGSEA in the germline V gene. The CDR3 runs to 15 residues. CDR3 sequence: CSVPPEEGGIDEQYF. CDR3 coding DNA: TGCAGCGTTCCCCCCGAGGAGGGTGGGATCGACGAGCAGTACTTC.

With respect to this clone: A junction end diverges from the germline sequence, so it may reflect a read error. The genes are TRBV7-9 and TRBJ1-3; tentatively, D is TRBD1 (5 bases). Germline-derived CDR1 and CDR2 are SEHNR and FQNEAQ (reference sequence). This CDR3 has 12 residues. This chain's CDR3 is CALGLSGNTIYF. The DNA for the CDR3 is TGCGCCCTGGGGCTTTCTGGAAACACCATATATTTT. Full variable domain (missing parts from reference TRBV7-9 and TRBJ1-3): DTGVSQNPRHKITKRGQNVTFRCDPISEHNRLYWYRQTLGQGPEFLTYFQNEAQLEKSRLLSDRFSAERPKGSFSTLEIQRTEQGDSAMYLCALGLSGNTIYFGEGSWLTVV.

This chain connects TRBV2 to TRBJ1-1, with no clear D. The germline CDR1 and CDR2 sequences are SNHLY and FYNNEI. The V end was cut by 7 bases, the J end by 8 bases, with 11 bases between. The CDR3 covers 11 residues. The chain's CDR3 is CASTYSREAFF. The CDR3, as DNA: TGTGCCAGCACCTACTCTCGCGAAGCTTTCTTT.

V is TRBV7-9 and J is TRBJ1-4; tentatively, D is TRBD1 (5 bases). CDR3 length: 16 residues. Deletions cut 1 base from V and 7 bases from J, with 16 bases between. Germline V lookup: CDR1 SEHNR, CDR2 FQNEAQ (reference sequence). The chain's CDR3 is CASSLGYGTGGEKLFF. The CDR3 DNA is TGTGCCAGCAGCTTAGGGTACGGGACCGGGGGTGAAAAACTGTTTTTT.

The chain uses TRBV29-1 and TRBJ1-3; 11 bases are shared with TRBD1. V dropped 5 bases and J dropped 2; count of bases not matched to a gene: 5. This CDR3 contains 15 residues. Germline values: CDR1 SQVTM, CDR2 ANQGSEA. In nucleotides, the CDR3 is TGCAGCGTTCTCAGGACAGGGGGCACTGGAAACACCATATATTTT. It is translated as CSVLRTGGTGNTIYF.

The genes are TRBV27 and TRBJ2-5; maybe TRBD1 (6 bases). The DNA end is more similar to TRBJ2-7, so the J call may be wrong. This CDR3 region has 15 residues. From germline, CDR1 is MNHEY and CDR2 SMNVEV (reference sequence). CDR3 protein: CASSTRTGLSYEQYF. CDR3 DNA sequence: TGTGCCAGCAGCACGAGAACAGGGTTATCCTACGAGCAGTACTTC.

The V gene is TRBV5-8, the J gene TRBJ2-7; D not certain. From germline, CDR1 is SGHTS and CDR2 YDEGEE. The CDR3 loop spans 12 amino acids. The V end was cut by 3 bases, the J end by 3 bases, with 7 bases between. This CDR3 reads CASSSVSYEQYF. DNA of the CDR3: TGTGCCAGCAGCTCCGTGAGCTACGAGCAGTACTTC. The full variable domain, its missing parts supplied by reference TRBV5-8 and TRBJ2-7, is EAGVTQSPTHLIKTRGQQATLRCSPISGHTSVYWYQQALGLGLQFLLWYDEGEERNRGNFPPRFSGRQFPNYSSELNVNALELEDSALYLCASSSVSYEQYFGPGTRLTVT.

V usage is TRBV27 and J usage is TRBJ1-4; the D gene is possibly TRBD1 (6 bases). Trimming shortened V by 5 bases and J by 8 bases, and 15 bases separated the two germline ends. This CDR3 comprises 14 residues. Germline values: CDR1 MNHEY, CDR2 SMNVEV (reference sequence). CDR3 DNA: TGTGCCAGCAGTCGGGTGGGGGCGCGAGAAAAACTGTTTTTT. The encoded protein is CASSRVGAREKLFF.

The chain joins TRBV7-2 to TRBJ2-3; D perhaps matches TRBD1 (5 bases). V gave up 5 bases and J gave up 0 bases, with 15 bases separating them. Germline-derived CDR1 and CDR2 are SGHTA and FQGNSA. The CDR3 covers 16 residues. The CDR3 region has the DNA TGTGCCAGCAGCCTCCTCCTGACAGCCAGCACAGATACGCAGTATTTT. This translates into CASSLLLTASTDTQYF.

The chain employs TRBV4-1 and TRBJ1-2, with 7 nucleotides matching TRBD1. Germline trimming cut 3 bases from V and 2 bases from J; bases unmatched to any gene: 6. CDR3 length: 15 amino acids. Germline values: CDR1 MGHRA, CDR2 YSYEKL. CDR3 protein: CASSQERGRNYGYTF. CDR3 sequence (DNA): TGCGCCAGCAGCCAGGAGAGGGGGCGGAACTATGGCTACACCTTC.

Judged by abundance, this clone is medium-sized (0.01 to 0.1%). The chain combines TRBV15 with TRBJ2-3; the match to TRBD2 covers 8 bases. Germline-derived CDR1 and CDR2 are LNHNV and YYDKDF (reference sequence). This CDR3 spans 16 amino acids. Trimming took 6 bases from V and 2 from J; bases not matched to a gene: 10. CDR3: CATSGLGGAPTDTQYF. The CDR3 DNA sequence: TGTGCCACCAGTGGACTCGGGGGGGCCCCCACAGATACGCAGTATTTT.

This clone has more than one count but fewer than ten. The chain combines TRBV6-5 with TRBJ1-1; 7 bases agree with TRBD1. Germline assignment: CDR1 MNHEY and CDR2 SVGAGI. CDR3 length equals 15 residues. J lost 4 bases, V lost 7 bases, and 12 bases had no gene match. The CDR3 loop is CASTFRDSPFTEAFF. CDR3 bases: TGTGCCAGCACGTTTCGGGACAGCCCGTTCACTGAAGCTTTCTTT.

This clone was seen a few times. The chain joins TRBV6-5 to TRBJ1-6, with a weak D call TRBD1 (6 bases). This CDR3 contains 16 residues. Germline V gene sequence: CDR1 MNHEY, CDR2 SVGAGI. V was pared by 0 bases and J by 5 bases, with 11 bases between. The chain's CDR3 is CASSYSMAGDNSPLHF. In DNA form, the CDR3 reads TGTGCCAGCAGTTACTCGATGGCAGGGGATAATTCACCCCTCCACTTT.

The V call is TRBV5-1, the J call TRBJ2-5; D remains ambiguous. Germline CDR1 SGHRS, CDR2 YFSETQ. This CDR3 contains 13 residues. Trimming pared 2 bases from V and 2 bases from J, leaving 7 bases between. The CDR3 nucleotides read TGCGCCAGCAGCTTCCCCGGGCAAGAGACCCAGTACTTC. Translation: CASSFPGQETQYF.

The chain couples TRBV19 to TRBJ2-6, with a tentative D call TRBD2 (5 bases). Looked up from germline, CDR1 is LNHDA and CDR2 is SQIVND (reference sequence). The CDR3 has 15 residues. Trimming cost V 3 bases and J 0 bases, with 6 bases left between them. The CDR3, as DNA: TGTGCCAGTAGTATGGGAGTCTCTGGGGCCAACGTCCTGACTTTC. Amino acids: CASSMGVSGANVLTF. The full variable domain, rest sourced from reference TRBV19 and TRBJ2-6, is DGGITQSPKYLFRKEGQNVTLSCEQNLNHDAMYWYRQDPGQGLRLIYYSQIVNDFQKGDIAEGYSVSREKKESFPLTVTSAQKNPTAFYLCASSMGVSGANVLTFGAGSRLTVL.

The chain carries TRBV15 and TRBJ1-6; TRBD1 might be the D (5 bases). V was shortened by 1 base and J by 8 bases, with 9 bases between the two germline ends. CDR3 length equals 14 residues. Germline CDR1 and CDR2: LNHNV and YYDKDF (reference sequence). As DNA, the CDR3 is TGTGCCACCAGCAGAGGGGGCACGGATTCACCCCTCCACTTT. It translates to CATSRGGTDSPLHF.

The chain has TRBV27 and TRBJ2-1, with 9 bases identical to TRBD2. From germline, CDR1 is MNHEY and CDR2 SMNVEV (reference sequence). Trimming took 7 bases from V and 1 from J; bases not matched to a gene: 14. The CDR3 runs to 18 residues. In nucleotides, the CDR3 is TGTGCCAGCAATCGGGTAGCGGGAGTATTAATTTCCTACAATGAGCAGTTCTTC. It is translated as CASNRVAGVLISYNEQFF.

J is TRBJ2-2 and V is TRBV6-6; weak D call: TRBD2 (6 bases). CDR1 and CDR2 from the germline V gene are MNHNY and SVGAGI (reference sequence). CDR3 length equals 11 residues. V lost 8 bases and J lost 8, with 9 bases in between. The CDR3: CASAEGGELFF. In DNA form, the CDR3 reads TGTGCCAGCGCGGAGGGGGGGGAGCTGTTTTTT.

The rearrangement links TRBV7-6 to TRBJ2-7; 7 bases are shared with TRBD2. V was clipped by 2 bases and J by 3 bases; unmatched bases: 1. The CDR3 loop spans 13 amino acids. Per germline, CDR1 SGHVS and CDR2 FNYEAQ. The CDR3, as DNA: TGTGCCAGCAGCTTAAGCGGGGACTACGAGCAGTACTTC. It codes for CASSLSGDYEQYF.

This clone was seen a handful of times. This chain uses TRBV5-5 with TRBJ2-7, with D possibly being TRBD1 (6 bases). This CDR3 has 15 amino acids. Trimming removed 0 bases from V and 2 bases from J, with 12 bases in between. Germline V gene lookup returns CDR1 SGHKS and CDR2 YYEKEE (reference sequence). The DNA for the CDR3 is TGTGCCAGCAGCTTGGAAGCAGGGACAACCTACGAGCAGTACTTC. Translating it yields CASSLEAGTTYEQYF. Together with reference TRBV5-5 and TRBJ2-7, the CDR3 gives the full variable domain: DAGVTQSPTHLIKTRGQQVTLRCSPISGHKSVSWYQQVLGQGPQFIFQYYEKEERGRGNFPDRFSARQFPNYSSELNVNALLLGDSALYLCASSLEAGTTYEQYFGPGTRLTVT.

This clone came up a few times. The chain recombines TRBV7-8 with TRBJ2-7; D is unclear. Looked up from germline, CDR1 is SGHVS and CDR2 is FQNEAQ. V dropped 1 base and J dropped 2 bases, with 9 bases sitting between them. The CDR3 contains 14 residues. The CDR3: CASSLGRSAYEQYF. The CDR3 DNA reads TGTGCCAGCAGCTTAGGGCGGTCAGCCTACGAGCAGTACTTC.

CDR3 amino acids: CASKMISGRSTYNEQFF. CDR3 bases: TGTGCCAGCAAGATGATTAGCGGGAGGAGTACCTACAATGAGCAGTTCTTC. The chain recombines TRBV28 with TRBJ2-1, with TRBD2 matching over 10 bases. The CDR3 runs to 17 residues. The V gene end was trimmed by 7 bases and the J gene end by 2 bases; junction bases not matched to a gene: 11. The germline V gene encodes CDR1 MDHEN and CDR2 SYDVKM.

The chain couples TRBV30 to TRBJ1-4; 8 bases fit TRBD1. CDR1 is GTSNPN, CDR2 SVGIG, per germline (reference sequence). The ends lost 2 bases at V and 8 bases at J; junction bases unmatched: 4. The CDR3 has 13 residues. The CDR3 reads CAWSQGAKEKLFF. DNA for the CDR3: TGTGCCTGGAGTCAGGGGGCGAAGGAAAAACTGTTTTTT.